This T cell receptor (beta chain) was identified in a study of OX40 agonist ivuxolimab in advanced cancers. Study summary: A history of anti-PD-1, anti-PD-L1 or anti-CTLA-4 therapy was acceptable, and about 40% had some.

Study-wide points: Relatively little clonal expansion, among the lowest observed, appeared in partial responders at 0.1-3.0 mg/kg.

Worth noting for this clone: Its antigen is unknown.

Exclusion of a patient followed from autoimmune disease history or systemic immunosuppression. Trimming removed 2 bases from V and 10 bases from J, with 12 bases in between. Germline-derived CDR1 and CDR2 are SQVTM and ANQGSEA. This CDR3 region has 12 residues. TCRdb's copy holds only in-frame clones and misses some; the assay was immunoSEQ multiplex PCR. The sample lists about 36,000 clones, 85% to 90% seen once, with about 13% in the top ten. The TCR sequence derives from an adult with an advanced solid tumor such as melanoma, head and neck, liver or kidney cancer. V and J are TRBV29-1 and TRBJ2-1; D not certain. Sequencing was performed on CD4+ or CD8+ T cells sorted from blood, taken in a trial of the OX40 agonist ivuxolimab. CDR3 coding DNA: TGCAGCGTTGAACCCGGAATGGAAGAGCAGTTCTTC. This encodes CSVEPGMEEQFF.